These 2 T cell receptor beta chains originate from one sample sequenced in a study of shared clonotypes between healthy human individuals. Repertoires were generated with immunoSEQ multiplex PCR, while TCRdb's copy carries only in-frame clones and drops some. Of about 2.4 million clones in the sample, 90% to 95% were seen once. Sequencing was performed on naive CD4+ T cells sorted from blood. The subset is: CD45RA+ positively selected. All receptors derive from a man younger than 35 in good health.

The gene calls are TRBV5-4 and TRBJ2-3; 10 bases map to TRBD2. Germline CDR1 SGHNT, CDR2 YYREEE (reference sequence). CDR3 length: 15 residues. V lost 0 bases and J lost 7; bases outside the gene matches: 5. CDR3 bases: TGTGCCAGCAGCTTGGTGTTAGCGGGGGGACATACGCAGTATTTT. Amino acids: CASSLVLAGGHTQYF.

V is TRBV27 and J is TRBJ2-1; 8 bases align to TRBD1. The CDR3 runs 15 residues. V trimming: 5 bases; J trimming: 7 bases; junction bases outside the gene matches: 10. Per the germline V gene, CDR1 is MNHEY and CDR2 is SMNVEV (reference sequence). In DNA form, the CDR3 reads TGTGCCAGCAGTGCGGACAGGGCTTCTGGGAATGAGCAGTTCTTC. It specifies CASSADRASGNEQFF.